These 25 T cell receptor beta chains were all obtained from the same sample, sequenced in a study of blood T cell repertoires in COVID-19. TCRdb's copy holds only in-frame clones and misses some; the assay was immunoSEQ multiplex PCR. The sample shows 100,000 or so clones, about 86% of them seen only once. Sequenced: peripheral blood. All receptors come from an elderly man with acute or convalescent COVID-19.

The chain has TRBV15 and TRBJ2-1; a possible D gene is TRBD2 (5 bases). Trimming cost V 0 bases and J 8 bases, with 17 bases left between them. The CDR3 consists of 16 residues. Looked up from germline, CDR1 is LNHNV and CDR2 is YYDKDF (reference sequence). This CDR3 reads CATSRDVGLFSHEQFF. CDR3 sequence (DNA): TGTGCCACCAGCAGAGATGTTGGACTCTTTTCCCATGAGCAGTTCTTC.

The gene calls are TRBV27 and TRBJ1-6; TRBD1 is a possible D gene (6 bases). V was cut by 7 bases and J by 4 bases, with 14 bases left in between. The CDR3 length is 15 residues. Germline-derived CDR1 and CDR2 are MNHEY and SMNVEV (reference sequence). CDR3 nucleotide sequence: TGTGCCAGCAAAGACAGGACTCGATATAATTCACCCCTCCACTTT. Translated, it gives CASKDRTRYNSPLHF.

V gene TRBV28 combines with J gene TRBJ2-1, with TRBD1 matching 7 bases. The length of the CDR3 is 17 residues. Germline CDR1 MDHEN, CDR2 SYDVKM. V gave up 4 bases and J gave up 10 bases; unmatched junction bases: 19. The CDR3 is CASSSFGDSLAGVEQFF. The CDR3 bases are TGTGCCAGCAGTTCCTTCGGGGACAGCCTCGCCGGGGTCGAGCAGTTCTTC.

V usage is TRBV28 and J usage is TRBJ1-2; D is ambiguous. Germline CDR1 reads MDHEN; CDR2 reads SYDVKM. CDR3 length: 13 amino acids. V lost 3 bases and J lost 4, with 9 bases in between. CDR3: CASSFRSLYGYTF. In nucleotides, the CDR3 is TGTGCCAGCAGTTTCCGTAGCCTCTATGGCTACACCTTC.

A word on this clone: Other DNA sequences in this sample translate to the same CDR3. V and J are TRBV7-3 and TRBJ2-3; D remains ambiguous. CDR3 length: 14 residues. Germline CDR1 reads SGHTA; CDR2 reads FQGTGA. The germline V and J ends were trimmed by 3 bases and 6 bases, with 13 bases remaining between them. For the CDR3, the DNA is TGTGCCAGCAGCTTTGGCGGATCCAGCGATACGCAGTATTTT. This codes for CASSFGGSSDTQYF.

This clone was detected a few times. The chain employs TRBV4-2 and TRBJ1-1, with a tentative D call TRBD1 (6 bases). V lost 1 base to trimming and J lost 6 bases, with 9 bases between them. The CDR3 is 13 amino acids. The germline CDR1 and CDR2 sequences are LGHNA and YNFKEQ. DNA for the CDR3: TGTGCCAGCAGCCAAGTCGGGGGGCCTGAAGCTTTCTTT. Residues: CASSQVGGPEAFF.

This chain uses TRBV6-6 with TRBJ1-2, with 8 bases aligning to TRBD1. Losses at the gene ends were 2 bases for V and 4 bases for J; bases not matched to a gene: 6. Germline V gene sequence: CDR1 MNHNY, CDR2 SVGAGI (reference sequence). The CDR3 consists of 15 residues. The CDR3 DNA reads as TGTGCCAGCAGTTACCTTCAGGGGGCGTTCTATGGCTACACCTTC. It translates to CASSYLQGAFYGYTF.

This clone was seen a single time. The chain recombines TRBV9 with TRBJ1-4, with D hard to call. The CDR3 length is 14 residues. With 4 bases removed from V and 0 bases from J, the gap between germline ends came to 7 bases. Looked up from germline, CDR1 is SGDLS and CDR2 is YYNGEE. The CDR3 nucleotides read TGTGCCAGCAGCCACTCTACAACTAATGAAAAACTGTTTTTT. This codes for CASSHSTTNEKLFF.

The J gene is TRBJ2-5, the V gene TRBV11-2; D unresolved. The CDR3 is made up of 18 amino acids. Germline V CDR1 and CDR2: SGHAT, FQNNGV. V was cut by 0 bases and J by 2 bases, with 19 bases left in between. In nucleotides, the CDR3 is TGTGCCAGCAGCTTAGATCTAATGACAATTCGCCTTCAAGAGACCCAGTACTTC. As protein: CASSLDLMTIRLQETQYF. The whole variable domain, remainder taken from reference TRBV11-2 and TRBJ2-5, is EAGVAQSPRYKIIEKRQSVAFWCNPISGHATLYWYQQILGQGPKLLIQFQNNGVVDDSQLPKDRFSAERLKGVDSTLKIQPAKLEDSAVYLCASSLDLMTIRLQETQYFGPGTRLLVL.

The CDR3 DNA reads as TGTGCCAGCTCCCAGGGCTCGGGTCAGCCCCAGCATTTT. It encodes CASSQGSGQPQHF. The V gene is TRBV18, the J gene TRBJ1-5, with a possible D match to TRBD1 (5 bases). Germline V gene data show CDR1 as KGHSH and CDR2 as LQKENI. The CDR3 loop spans 13 amino acids. Between the trimmed V and J ends, which lost 6 bases and 6 bases, there was a span of 12 bases.

This clone was counted many times. The chain employs TRBV5-1 and TRBJ1-2, with D uncertain. Trimming stripped 2 bases from V and 12 bases from J, with 17 bases between. Germline V gene data show CDR1 as SGHRS and CDR2 as YFSETQ. The CDR3 length is 13 residues. Written as DNA, the CDR3 is TGCGCCAGCAGCTTTTATCAGAGGGAGGCCAACACCTTC. The encoded protein is CASSFYQREANTF.

This clone was observed a few times. V is TRBV29-1 and J is TRBJ1-2, with TRBD1 matching 10 bases. This CDR3 has 13 amino acids. Losses at the gene ends were 3 bases for V and 7 bases for J; bases not matched to a gene: 5. The V gene's germline CDR1 is SQVTM and CDR2 ANQGSEA. The CDR3 protein is CSVDHGQGVGYTF. The CDR3 coding sequence is TGCAGCGTTGACCACGGACAGGGGGTTGGCTACACCTTC.

This clone appeared once. V gene TRBV4-1 combines with J gene TRBJ1-2; D uncertain. The CDR3 contains 15 residues. V lost 0 bases to trimming and J lost 3 bases, with 11 bases between them. The V gene's germline CDR1 is MGHRA and CDR2 YSYEKL. This CDR3 reads CASSQDVRVDYGYTF. The CDR3 bases are TGCGCCAGCAGCCAAGATGTGCGGGTGGACTATGGCTACACCTTC.

The chain joins TRBV28 to TRBJ1-2, with D tentatively TRBD1 (5 bases). The CDR3 totals 16 residues. V was pared by 2 bases and J by 2 bases, with 15 bases between. Per germline, CDR1 MDHEN and CDR2 SYDVKM. The CDR3 DNA reads as TGTGCCAGCAGTTTAGGCCCCGGGGGGAGAAACTATGGCTACACCTTC. Protein sequence: CASSLGPGGRNYGYTF.

This rearrangement joins TRBV6-5 to TRBJ2-4; 9 bases are shared with TRBD2. Per the germline V gene, CDR1 is MNHEY and CDR2 is SVGAGI. CDR3 length: 14 residues. The V and J ends lost 2 bases and 7 bases, in that order; junction bases with no gene match: 3. The CDR3 bases are TGTGCCAGCAGTTACGTAGCGGGAGCGAACATTCAGTACTTC. Its protein product is CASSYVAGANIQYF.

J is TRBJ1-6 and V is TRBV5-1, with 7 bases fitting TRBD1. The CDR3 sequence is 15 residues long. Germline V gene sequence: CDR1 SGHRS, CDR2 YFSETQ. V was clipped by 0 bases and J by 9 bases; unmatched bases: 6. CDR3 nucleotides: TGCGCCAGCAGCTTGGACCCTGACAGGGTTTCACCCCTCCACTTT. This encodes CASSLDPDRVSPLHF.

The CDR3 DNA follows: TGTGCCAGCAGTTCACCTCAAGCGGGGGCCTACAATGAGCAGTTCTTC. It translates to CASSSPQAGAYNEQFF. The chain links TRBV28 to TRBJ2-1, with 8 bases that match TRBD2. The CDR3 contains 16 residues. CDR1 and CDR2 from the germline V gene are MDHEN and SYDVKM. With 4 bases clipped from V and 2 bases from J, the junction kept 7 bases outside the gene matches.

V and J are TRBV28 and TRBJ1-5; tentatively, D is TRBD1 (5 bases). Germline V gives CDR1 MDHEN, CDR2 SYDVKM. V lost 3 bases, J lost 4 bases, and 10 bases lay in between. This CDR3 comprises 14 residues. This chain's CDR3 is CASSFAGGNQPQHF. As DNA, the CDR3 is TGTGCCAGCAGTTTCGCGGGGGGGAATCAGCCCCAGCATTTT.

This chain links TRBV19 with TRBJ2-7; D is perhaps TRBD1 (5 bases). The CDR3 contains 14 residues. Between the trimmed V and J ends, which lost 5 bases and 4 bases, there was a span of 15 bases. Germline V gives CDR1 LNHDA, CDR2 SQIVND (reference sequence). The CDR3 DNA reads TGTGCCAGTAGTGGGCGACAGTCACGATACGAGCAGTACTTC. Amino acids: CASSGRQSRYEQYF. Complete variable domain (other parts from reference TRBV19 and TRBJ2-7): DGGITQSPKYLFRKEGQNVTLSCEQNLNHDAMYWYRQDPGQGLRLIYYSQIVNDFQKGDIAEGYSVSREKKESFPLTVTSAQKNPTAFYLCASSGRQSRYEQYFGPGTRLTVT.

There are a few counts of this clone. The genes are TRBV7-9 and TRBJ2-3; 8 bases agree with TRBD1. Germline CDR1 is SEHNR and CDR2 is FQNEAQ (reference sequence). After removal of 3 bases from V and 3 bases from J, the junction contained 5 bases not matched to a gene. The CDR3 runs 15 residues. The chain's CDR3 is CASSFTGGRTDTQYF. CDR3 bases: TGTGCCAGCAGCTTCACAGGGGGAAGGACAGATACGCAGTATTTT.

The genes are TRBV29-1 and TRBJ1-3, with no clear D. The CDR3 consists of 14 residues. Trimming removed 0 bases from V and 2 bases from J, with 8 bases in between. Germline assignment: CDR1 SQVTM and CDR2 ANQGSEA. The CDR3 here is CSVEDLGPGNTIYF. The CDR3 nucleotides read TGCAGCGTTGAAGATCTGGGCCCTGGAAACACCATATATTTT.

This sequence joins TRBV6-5 and TRBJ1-4; TRBD1 is a possible D gene (6 bases). V lost 7 bases and J lost 5, with 11 bases in between. From germline, CDR1 is MNHEY and CDR2 SVGAGI. This CDR3 has 13 amino acids. CDR3 sequence (DNA): TGTGCCAGCACTGGACAGCCCAATGAAAAACTGTTTTTT. Protein: CASTGQPNEKLFF.

The genes are TRBV28 and TRBJ1-1, with D perhaps matching TRBD1 (5 bases). Germline loops: CDR1 MDHEN, CDR2 SYDVKM. Deletions cut 4 bases from V and 8 bases from J, with 17 bases between. This CDR3 spans 14 amino acids. This chain's CDR3 is CASSSPAGVGEAFF. Written as DNA, the CDR3 is TGTGCCAGCAGTTCCCCGGCGGGGGTAGGGGAAGCTTTCTTT.

The chain couples TRBV9 to TRBJ1-2; the D is unclear. The germline V gene encodes CDR1 SGDLS and CDR2 YYNGEE. The CDR3 is made up of 16 amino acids. The V end lost 0 bases, the J end lost 4 bases, and 16 bases lay between the germline ends. This chain's CDR3 is CASSVGFSGSGYGYTF. CDR3 sequence (DNA): TGTGCCAGCAGCGTAGGGTTTTCGGGGTCCGGCTATGGCTACACCTTC.

This chain uses TRBV6-2 or TRBV6-3 with TRBJ1-1, with D maybe TRBD1 (5 bases). The CDR3 sequence is 16 residues long. Per germline, CDR1 MNHEY and CDR2 SVGEGT. The germline V and J ends were trimmed by 2 bases and 5 bases, with 18 bases remaining between them. CDR3 region: CASSYSTGAGQTEAFF. CDR3 nucleotides: TGTGCCAGCAGTTACAGCACTGGTGCAGGGCAAACTGAAGCTTTCTTT.